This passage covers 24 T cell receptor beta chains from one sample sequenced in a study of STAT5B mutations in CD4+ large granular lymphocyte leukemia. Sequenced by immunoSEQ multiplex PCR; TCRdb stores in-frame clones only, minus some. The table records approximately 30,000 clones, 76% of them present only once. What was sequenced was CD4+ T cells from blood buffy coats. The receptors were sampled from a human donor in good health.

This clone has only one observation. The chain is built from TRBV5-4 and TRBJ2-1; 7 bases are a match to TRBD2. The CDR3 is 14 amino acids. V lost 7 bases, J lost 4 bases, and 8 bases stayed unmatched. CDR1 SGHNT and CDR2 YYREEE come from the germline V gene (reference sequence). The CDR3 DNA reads TGTGCCAGCGCCGAGGGTAGCGGGTACAATGAGCAGTTCTTC. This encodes CASAEGSGYNEQFF.

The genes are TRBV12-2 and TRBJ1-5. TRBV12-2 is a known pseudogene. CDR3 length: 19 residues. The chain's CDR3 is CASRLGGTGRGGGNQPQHF. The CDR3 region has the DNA TGTGCAAGTCGCTTAGGGGGGACCGGGCGGGGAGGGGGCAATCAGCCCCAGCATTTT.

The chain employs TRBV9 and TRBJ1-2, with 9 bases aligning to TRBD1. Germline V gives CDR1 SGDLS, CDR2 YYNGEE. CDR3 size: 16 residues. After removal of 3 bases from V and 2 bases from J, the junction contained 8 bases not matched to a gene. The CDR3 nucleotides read TGTGCCAGCAGCGCTACAATGGGGACAGGGAACTATGGCTACACCTTC. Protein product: CASSATMGTGNYGYTF.

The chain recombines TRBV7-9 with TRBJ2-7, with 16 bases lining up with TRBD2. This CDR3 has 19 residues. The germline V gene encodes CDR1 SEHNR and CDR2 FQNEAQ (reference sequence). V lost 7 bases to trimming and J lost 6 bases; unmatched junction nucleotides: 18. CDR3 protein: CASTLSSGLAGGQRGEQYF. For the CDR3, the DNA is TGTGCCAGCACCCTCTCTTCGGGACTAGCGGGAGGGCAGCGGGGCGAGCAGTACTTC.

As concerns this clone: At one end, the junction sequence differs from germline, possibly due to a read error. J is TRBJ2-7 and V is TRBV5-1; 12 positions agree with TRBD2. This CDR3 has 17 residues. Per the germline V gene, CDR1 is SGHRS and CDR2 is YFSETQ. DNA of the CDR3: TGCGCCAGCAGATTGGGACTAGCGGGCGGTAGCTCCTACGAGCAGTACTTC. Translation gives CASRLGLAGGSSYEQYF.

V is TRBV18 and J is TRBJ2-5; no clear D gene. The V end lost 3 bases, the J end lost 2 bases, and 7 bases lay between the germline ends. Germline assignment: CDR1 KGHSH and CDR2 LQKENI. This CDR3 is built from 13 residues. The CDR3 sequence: CASSPGIQETQYF. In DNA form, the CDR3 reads TGTGCCAGCTCACCGGGGATTCAAGAGACCCAGTACTTC.

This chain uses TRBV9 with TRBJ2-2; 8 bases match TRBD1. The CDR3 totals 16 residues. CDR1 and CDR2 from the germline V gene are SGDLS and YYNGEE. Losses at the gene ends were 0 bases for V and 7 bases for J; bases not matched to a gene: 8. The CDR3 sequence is CASSVGNRGMSGELFF. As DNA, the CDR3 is TGTGCCAGCAGCGTAGGCAACAGGGGGATGAGCGGGGAGCTGTTTTTT.

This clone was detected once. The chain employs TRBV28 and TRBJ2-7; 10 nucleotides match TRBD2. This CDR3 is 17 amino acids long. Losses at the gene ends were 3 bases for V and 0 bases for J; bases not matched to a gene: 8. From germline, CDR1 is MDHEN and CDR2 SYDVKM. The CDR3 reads CASSFLGPSGSSYEQYF. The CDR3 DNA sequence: TGTGCCAGCAGTTTTCTGGGCCCTAGCGGGAGCTCCTACGAGCAGTACTTC.

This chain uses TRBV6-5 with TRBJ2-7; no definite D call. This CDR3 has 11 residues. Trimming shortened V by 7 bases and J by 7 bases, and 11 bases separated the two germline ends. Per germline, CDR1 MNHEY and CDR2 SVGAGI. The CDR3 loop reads CASTFPVEQYF. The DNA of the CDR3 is TGTGCCAGCACCTTTCCCGTTGAGCAGTACTTC.

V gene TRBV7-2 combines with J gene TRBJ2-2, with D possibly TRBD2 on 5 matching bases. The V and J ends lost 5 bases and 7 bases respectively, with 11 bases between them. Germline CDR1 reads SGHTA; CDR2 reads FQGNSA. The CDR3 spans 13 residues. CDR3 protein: CASSPDGIGELFF. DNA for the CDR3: TGTGCCAGCAGCCCGGACGGGATCGGGGAGCTGTTTTTT.

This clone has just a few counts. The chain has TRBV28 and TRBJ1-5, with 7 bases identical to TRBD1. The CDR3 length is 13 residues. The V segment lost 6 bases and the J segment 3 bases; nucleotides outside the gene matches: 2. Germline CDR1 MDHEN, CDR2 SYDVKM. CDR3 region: CASRDRDNQPQHF. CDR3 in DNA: TGTGCCAGCAGAGACAGGGACAATCAGCCCCAGCATTTT.

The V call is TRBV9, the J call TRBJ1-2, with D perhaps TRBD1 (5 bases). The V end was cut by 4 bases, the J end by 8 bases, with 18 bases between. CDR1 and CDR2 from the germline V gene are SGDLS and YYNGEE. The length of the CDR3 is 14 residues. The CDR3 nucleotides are TGTGCCAGCAGCCCCCGCTTAGTGAGGGACGGCTACACCTTC. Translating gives CASSPRLVRDGYTF.

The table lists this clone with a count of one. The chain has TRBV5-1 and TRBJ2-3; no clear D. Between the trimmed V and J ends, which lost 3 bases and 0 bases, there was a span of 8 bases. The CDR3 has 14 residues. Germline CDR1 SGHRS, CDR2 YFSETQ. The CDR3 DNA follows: TGCGCCAGCAGCTCCCGTGCTAGCACAGATACGCAGTATTTT. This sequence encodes CASSSRASTDTQYF.

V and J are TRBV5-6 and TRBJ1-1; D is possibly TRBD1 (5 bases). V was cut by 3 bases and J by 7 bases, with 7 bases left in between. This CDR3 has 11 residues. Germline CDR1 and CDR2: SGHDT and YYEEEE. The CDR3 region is CASSSGFEAFF. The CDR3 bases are TGTGCCAGCAGCTCAGGGTTTGAAGCTTTCTTT.

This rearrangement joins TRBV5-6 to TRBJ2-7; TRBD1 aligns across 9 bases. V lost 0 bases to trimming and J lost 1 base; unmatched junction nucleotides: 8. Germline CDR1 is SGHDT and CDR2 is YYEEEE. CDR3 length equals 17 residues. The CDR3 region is CASSLELGTGLSYEQYF. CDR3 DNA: TGTGCCAGCAGCTTGGAGCTCGGGACAGGGCTATCCTACGAGCAGTACTTC.

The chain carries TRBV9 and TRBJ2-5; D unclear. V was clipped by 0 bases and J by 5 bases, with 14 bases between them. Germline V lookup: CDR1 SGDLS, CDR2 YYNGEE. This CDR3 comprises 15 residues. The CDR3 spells CASSVGPGPEETQYF. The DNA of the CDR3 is TGTGCCAGCAGCGTAGGTCCAGGCCCTGAGGAGACCCAGTACTTC.

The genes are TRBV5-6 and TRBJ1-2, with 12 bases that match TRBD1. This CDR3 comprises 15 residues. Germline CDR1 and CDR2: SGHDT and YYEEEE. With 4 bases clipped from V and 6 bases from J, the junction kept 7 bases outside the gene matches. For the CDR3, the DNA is TGTGCCAGCAGCATAACCGGGACAGGGGGCCATGGCTACACCTTC. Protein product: CASSITGTGGHGYTF.

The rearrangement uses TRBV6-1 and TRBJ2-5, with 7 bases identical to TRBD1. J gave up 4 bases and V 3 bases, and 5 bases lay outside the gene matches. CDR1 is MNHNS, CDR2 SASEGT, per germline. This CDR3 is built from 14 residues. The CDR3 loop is CASSERGPGETQYF. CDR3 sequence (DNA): TGTGCCAGCAGTGAGAGGGGGCCAGGAGAGACCCAGTACTTC.

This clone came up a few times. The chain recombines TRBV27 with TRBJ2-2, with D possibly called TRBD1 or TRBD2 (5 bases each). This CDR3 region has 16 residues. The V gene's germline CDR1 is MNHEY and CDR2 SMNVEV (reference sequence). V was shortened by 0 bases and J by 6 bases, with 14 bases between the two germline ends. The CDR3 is CASSLSRGFGPGELFF. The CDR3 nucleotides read TGTGCCAGCAGTTTATCGAGGGGATTCGGGCCCGGGGAGCTGTTTTTT.

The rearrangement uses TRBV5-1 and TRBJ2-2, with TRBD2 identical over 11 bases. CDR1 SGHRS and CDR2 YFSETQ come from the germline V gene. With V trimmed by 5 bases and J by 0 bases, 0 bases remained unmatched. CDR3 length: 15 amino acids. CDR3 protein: CASRTSGTNTGELFF. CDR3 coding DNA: TGCGCCAGCAGGACTAGCGGGACGAACACCGGGGAGCTGTTTTTT. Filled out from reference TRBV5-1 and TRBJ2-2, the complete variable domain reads KAGVTQTPRYLIKTRGQQVTLSCSPISGHRSVSWYQQTPGQGLQFLFEYFSETQRNKGNFPGRFSGRQFSNSRSEMNVSTLELGDSALYLCASRTSGTNTGELFFGEGSRLTVL.

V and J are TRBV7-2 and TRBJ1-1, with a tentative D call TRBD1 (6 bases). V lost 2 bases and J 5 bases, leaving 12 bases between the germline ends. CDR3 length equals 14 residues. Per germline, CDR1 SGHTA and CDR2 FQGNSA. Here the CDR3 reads CASSLNREGTEAFF. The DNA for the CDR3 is TGTGCCAGCAGCTTAAACAGGGAGGGGACTGAAGCTTTCTTT.

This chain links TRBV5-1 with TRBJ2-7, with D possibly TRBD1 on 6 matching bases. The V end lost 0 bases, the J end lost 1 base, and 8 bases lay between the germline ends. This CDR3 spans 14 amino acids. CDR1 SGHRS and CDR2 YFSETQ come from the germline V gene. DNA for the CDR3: TGCGCCAGCAGCTTGGGGACAGTGTCCTACGAGCAGTACTTC. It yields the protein CASSLGTVSYEQYF.

For the CDR3, the DNA is TGTGCCAGCAGGGCAGCTAGGAGGGAGACCCAGTACTTC. Its translation is CASRAARRETQYF. V is TRBV6-5 and J is TRBJ2-5; a possible D gene is TRBD2 (5 bases). The V and J ends lost 6 bases and 5 bases respectively, with 13 bases between them. Germline-derived CDR1 and CDR2 are MNHEY and SVGAGI. The CDR3 has 13 residues.

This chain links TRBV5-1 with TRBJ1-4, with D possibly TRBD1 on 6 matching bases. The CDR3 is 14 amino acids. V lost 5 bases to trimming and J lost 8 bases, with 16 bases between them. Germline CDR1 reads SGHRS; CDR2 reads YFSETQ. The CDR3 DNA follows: TGCGCCAGCAGTCAACAGGGCCTAAGGGAAAAACTGTTTTTT. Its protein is CASSQQGLREKLFF.